The clone carrying this TCR beta chain was counted only a few times. Its antigen is still unknown. The data stem from a study of a mutant IDH1 vaccine in newly diagnosed glioma. Study-level information: During weeks 1, 3, 5, 7, 11, 15, 19 and 23, patients received eight vaccinations. First vaccine doses came 4-6 weeks after radiotherapy alone, or with temozolomide cycles. Patients' prior therapy spanned radiotherapy, temozolomide, or both; most underwent both.

Regarding time point: week 5, during vaccination. In the vaccine, a single dose held 300 ug of the mutant IDH1 20-mer peptide, along with topical imiquimod. Trimming pared 6 bases from V and 8 bases from J, leaving 13 bases between. Germline V gene sequence: CDR1 ENHRY, CDR2 SYGVKD. The CDR3 contains 13 residues. General study points: Immune responses induced by the vaccine were seen in roughly 93% of patients, spanning multiple MHC alleles.

Some clones are missing from TCRdb's copy, which holds only in-frame ones; the method was immunoSEQ multiplex PCR. The repertoire includes 45,000 to 55,000 clones, roughly 73% of them detected once, and approximately 1.8% sits in the top ten. The TCR was taken from a woman in her 40s with glioma. J is TRBJ1-4 and V is TRBV10-3; D uncertain. This material consisted of PBMCs, taken from a glioma patient whose treatment included an IDH1 peptide vaccine. Written as DNA, the CDR3 is TGTGCCATCAGGGACGGATATGGGGAAAAACTGTTTTTT. Its protein is CAIRDGYGEKLFF.